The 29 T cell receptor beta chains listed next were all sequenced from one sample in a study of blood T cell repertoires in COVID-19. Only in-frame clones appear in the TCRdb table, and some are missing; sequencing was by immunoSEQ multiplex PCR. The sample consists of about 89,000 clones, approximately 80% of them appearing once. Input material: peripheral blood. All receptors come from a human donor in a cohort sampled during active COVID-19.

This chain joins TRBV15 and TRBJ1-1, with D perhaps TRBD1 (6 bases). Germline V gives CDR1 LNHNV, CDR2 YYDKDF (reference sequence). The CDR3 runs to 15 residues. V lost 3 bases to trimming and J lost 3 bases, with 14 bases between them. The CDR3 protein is CATSRDQGRYTEAFF. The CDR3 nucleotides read TGTGCCACCAGCAGGGACCAGGGGCGTTACACTGAAGCTTTCTTT. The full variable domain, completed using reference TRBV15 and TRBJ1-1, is DAMVIQNPRYQVTQFGKPVTLSCSQTLNHNVMYWYQQKSSQAPKLLFHYYDKDFNNEADTPDNFQSRRPNTSFCFLDIRSPGLGDTAMYLCATSRDQGRYTEAFFGQGTRLTVV.

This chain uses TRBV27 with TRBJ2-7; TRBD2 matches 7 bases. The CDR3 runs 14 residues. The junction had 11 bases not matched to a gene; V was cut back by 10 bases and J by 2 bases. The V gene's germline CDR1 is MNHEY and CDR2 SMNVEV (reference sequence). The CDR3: CAIPTSKVPYEQYF. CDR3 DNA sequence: TGTGCCATCCCGACTAGCAAGGTTCCCTACGAGCAGTACTTC.

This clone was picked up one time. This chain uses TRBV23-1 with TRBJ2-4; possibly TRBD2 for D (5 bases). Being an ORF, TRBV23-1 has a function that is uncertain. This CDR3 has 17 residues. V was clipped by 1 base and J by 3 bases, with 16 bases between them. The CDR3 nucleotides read TGCGCCAGCAGTCAATTCCTTCGGACTCTAGACAAAAACATTCAGTACTTC. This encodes CASSQFLRTLDKNIQYF.

CDR3 sequence: CASSLTPGQVGTEAFF. The CDR3 DNA is TGTGCCAGCAGTTTAACCCCGGGACAGGTTGGGACTGAAGCTTTCTTT. This chain links TRBV28 with TRBJ1-1; 8 positions match TRBD1. V gave up 2 bases and J gave up 5 bases; unmatched junction bases: 10. Germline lookup yields CDR1 MDHEN and CDR2 SYDVKM. This CDR3 has 16 residues.

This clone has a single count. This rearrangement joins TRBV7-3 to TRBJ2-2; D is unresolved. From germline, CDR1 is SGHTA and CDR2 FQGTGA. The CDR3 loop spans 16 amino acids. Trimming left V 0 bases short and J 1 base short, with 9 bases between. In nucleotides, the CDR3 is TGTGCCAGCAGCTTAACGATTCCGGGGAACACCGGGGAGCTGTTTTTT. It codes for CASSLTIPGNTGELFF.

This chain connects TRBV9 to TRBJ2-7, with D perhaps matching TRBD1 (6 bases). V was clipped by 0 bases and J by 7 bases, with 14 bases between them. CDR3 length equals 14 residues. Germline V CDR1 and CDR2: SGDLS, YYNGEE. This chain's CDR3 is CASSVEGGQGEQYF. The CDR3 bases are TGTGCCAGCAGCGTAGAGGGCGGCCAGGGGGAGCAGTACTTC. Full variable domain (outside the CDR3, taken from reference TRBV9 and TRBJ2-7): DSGVTQTPKHLITATGQRVTLRCSPRSGDLSVYWYQQSLDQGLQFLIQYYNGEERAKGNILERFSAQQFPDLHSELNLSSLELGDSALYFCASSVEGGQGEQYFGPGTRLTVT.

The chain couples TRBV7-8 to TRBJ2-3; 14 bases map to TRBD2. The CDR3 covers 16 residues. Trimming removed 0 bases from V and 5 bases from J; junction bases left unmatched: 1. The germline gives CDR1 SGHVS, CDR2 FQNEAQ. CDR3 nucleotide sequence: TGTGCCAGCAGCTTAGCAGGGACTAGCGGGAGAGATACGCAGTATTTT. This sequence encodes CASSLAGTSGRDTQYF.

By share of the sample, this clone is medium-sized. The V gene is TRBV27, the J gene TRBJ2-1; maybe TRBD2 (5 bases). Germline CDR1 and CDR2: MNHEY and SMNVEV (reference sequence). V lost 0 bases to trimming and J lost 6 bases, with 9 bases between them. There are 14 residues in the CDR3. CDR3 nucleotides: TGTGCCAGCAGTTTATCTGCTAGCTTCAATGAGCAGTTCTTC. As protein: CASSLSASFNEQFF.

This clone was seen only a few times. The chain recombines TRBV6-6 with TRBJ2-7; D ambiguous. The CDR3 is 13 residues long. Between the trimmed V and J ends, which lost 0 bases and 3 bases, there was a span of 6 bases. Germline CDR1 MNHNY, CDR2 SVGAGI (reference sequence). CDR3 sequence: CASSYSQNYEQYF. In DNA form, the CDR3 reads TGTGCCAGCAGTTACTCGCAGAACTACGAGCAGTACTTC.

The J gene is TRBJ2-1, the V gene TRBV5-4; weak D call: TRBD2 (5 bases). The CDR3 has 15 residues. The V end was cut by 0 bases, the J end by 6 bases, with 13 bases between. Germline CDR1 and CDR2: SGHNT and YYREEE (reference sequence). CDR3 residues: CASSLVGSASNEQFF. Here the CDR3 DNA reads TGTGCCAGCAGCTTGGTAGGGAGCGCAAGCAATGAGCAGTTCTTC. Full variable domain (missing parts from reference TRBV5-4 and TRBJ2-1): ETGVTQSPTHLIKTRGQQVTLRCSSQSGHNTVSWYQQALGQGPQFIFQYYREEENGRGNFPPRFSGLQFPNYSSELNVNALELDDSALYLCASSLVGSASNEQFFGPGTRLTVL.

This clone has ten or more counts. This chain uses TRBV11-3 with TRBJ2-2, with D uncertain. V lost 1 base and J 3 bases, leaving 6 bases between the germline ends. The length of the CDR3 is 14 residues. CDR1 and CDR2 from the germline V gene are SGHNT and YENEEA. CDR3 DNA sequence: TGTGCCAGCAGCTTAGGGGCAGACACCGGGGAGCTGTTTTTT. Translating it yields CASSLGADTGELFF.

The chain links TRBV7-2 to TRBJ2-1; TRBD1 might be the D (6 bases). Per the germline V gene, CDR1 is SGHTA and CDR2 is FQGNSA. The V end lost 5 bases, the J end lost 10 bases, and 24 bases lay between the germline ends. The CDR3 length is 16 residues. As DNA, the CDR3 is TGTGCCAGCAGCCCCCGGCTAGGACAGAGTCCGCAAGAGCAGTTCTTC. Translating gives CASSPRLGQSPQEQFF.

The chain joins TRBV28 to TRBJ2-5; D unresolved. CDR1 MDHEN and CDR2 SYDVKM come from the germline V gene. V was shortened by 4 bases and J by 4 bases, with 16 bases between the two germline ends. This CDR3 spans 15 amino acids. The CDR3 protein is CASSSWSRSGETQYF. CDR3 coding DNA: TGTGCCAGCAGTTCATGGTCCCGGAGTGGAGAGACCCAGTACTTC.

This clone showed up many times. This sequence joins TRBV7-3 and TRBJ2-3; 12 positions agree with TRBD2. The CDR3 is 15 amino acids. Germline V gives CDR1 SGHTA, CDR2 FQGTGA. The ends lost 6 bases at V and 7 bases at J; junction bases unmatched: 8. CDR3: CASSETSGSQYTQYF. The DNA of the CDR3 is TGTGCCAGCAGTGAGACTAGCGGGAGTCAGTATACGCAGTATTTT.

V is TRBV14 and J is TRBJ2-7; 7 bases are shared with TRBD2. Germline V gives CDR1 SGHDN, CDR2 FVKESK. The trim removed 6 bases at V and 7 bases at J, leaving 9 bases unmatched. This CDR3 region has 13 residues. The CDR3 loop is CASSPGAGREQYF. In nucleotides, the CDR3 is TGTGCCAGCAGTCCTGGAGCGGGACGGGAGCAGTACTTC.

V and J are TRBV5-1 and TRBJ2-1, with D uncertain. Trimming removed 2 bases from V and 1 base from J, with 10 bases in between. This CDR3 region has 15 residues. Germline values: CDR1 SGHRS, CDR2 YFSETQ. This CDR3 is CASSLPLASYNEQFF. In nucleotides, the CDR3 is TGCGCCAGCAGCTTACCGTTAGCATCCTACAATGAGCAGTTCTTC.

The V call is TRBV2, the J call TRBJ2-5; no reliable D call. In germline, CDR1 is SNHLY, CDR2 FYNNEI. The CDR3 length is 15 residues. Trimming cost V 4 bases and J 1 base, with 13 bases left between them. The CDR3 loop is CASSATRRSQETQYF. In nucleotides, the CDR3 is TGTGCCAGCAGTGCGACGCGGCGTTCCCAAGAGACCCAGTACTTC.

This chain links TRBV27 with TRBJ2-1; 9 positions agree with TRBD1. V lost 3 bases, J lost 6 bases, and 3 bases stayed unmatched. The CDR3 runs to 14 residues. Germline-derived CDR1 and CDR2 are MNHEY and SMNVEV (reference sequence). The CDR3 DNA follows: TGTGCCAGCAGTTTCAGGACAGGGGCCAATGAGCAGTTCTTC. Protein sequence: CASSFRTGANEQFF.

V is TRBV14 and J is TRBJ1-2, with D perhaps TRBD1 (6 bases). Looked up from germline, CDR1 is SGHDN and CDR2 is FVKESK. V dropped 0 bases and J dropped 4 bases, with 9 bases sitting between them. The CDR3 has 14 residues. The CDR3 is CASSQETRGYGYTF. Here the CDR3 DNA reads TGTGCCAGCAGCCAAGAAACCAGGGGCTATGGCTACACCTTC.

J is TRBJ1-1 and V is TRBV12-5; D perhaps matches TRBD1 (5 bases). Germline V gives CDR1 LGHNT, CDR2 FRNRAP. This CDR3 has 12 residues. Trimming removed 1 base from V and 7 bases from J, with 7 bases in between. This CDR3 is CASGLGQLEAFF. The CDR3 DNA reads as TGTGCTAGTGGTTTGGGACAGCTTGAAGCTTTCTTT. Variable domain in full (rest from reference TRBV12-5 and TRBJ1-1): DARVTQTPRHKVTEMGQEVTMRCQPILGHNTVFWYRQTMMQGLELLAYFRNRAPLDDSGMPKDRFSAEMPDATLATLKIQPSEPRDSAVYFCASGLGQLEAFFGQGTRLTVV.

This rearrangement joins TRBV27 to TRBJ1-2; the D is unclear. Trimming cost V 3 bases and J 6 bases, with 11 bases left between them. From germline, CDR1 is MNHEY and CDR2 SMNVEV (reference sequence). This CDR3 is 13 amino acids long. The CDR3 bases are TGTGCCAGCAGTTTCACGGGGAGGGATGGCTACACCTTC. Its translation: CASSFTGRDGYTF.

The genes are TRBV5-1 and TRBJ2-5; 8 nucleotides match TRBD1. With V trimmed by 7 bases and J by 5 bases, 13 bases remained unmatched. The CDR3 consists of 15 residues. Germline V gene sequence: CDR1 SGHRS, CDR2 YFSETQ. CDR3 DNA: TGCGCCAGCGGATCACCGGGACAGGCCTCTGAGACCCAGTACTTC. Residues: CASGSPGQASETQYF.

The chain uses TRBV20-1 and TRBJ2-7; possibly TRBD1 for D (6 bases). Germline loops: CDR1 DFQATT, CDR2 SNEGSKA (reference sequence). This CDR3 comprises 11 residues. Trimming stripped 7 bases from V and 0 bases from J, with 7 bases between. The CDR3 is CSGGLSYEQYF. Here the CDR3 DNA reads TGCAGTGGGGGGCTCTCCTACGAGCAGTACTTC.

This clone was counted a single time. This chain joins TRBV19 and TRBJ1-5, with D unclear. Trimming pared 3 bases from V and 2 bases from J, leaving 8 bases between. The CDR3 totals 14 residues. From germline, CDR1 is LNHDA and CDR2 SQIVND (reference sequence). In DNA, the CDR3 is TGTGCCAGTAGTATTAGAAGCGGCAATCAGCCCCAGCATTTT. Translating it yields CASSIRSGNQPQHF. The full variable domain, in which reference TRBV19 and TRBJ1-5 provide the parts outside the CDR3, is DGGITQSPKYLFRKEGQNVTLSCEQNLNHDAMYWYRQDPGQGLRLIYYSQIVNDFQKGDIAEGYSVSREKKESFPLTVTSAQKNPTAFYLCASSIRSGNQPQHFGDGTRLSIL.

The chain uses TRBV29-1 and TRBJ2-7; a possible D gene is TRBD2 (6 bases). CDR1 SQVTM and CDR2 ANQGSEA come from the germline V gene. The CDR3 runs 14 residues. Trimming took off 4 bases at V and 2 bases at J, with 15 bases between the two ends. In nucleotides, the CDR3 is TGCAGCGTTGCGGGCGGGGCTAGGACCTACGAGCAGTACTTC. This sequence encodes CSVAGGARTYEQYF.

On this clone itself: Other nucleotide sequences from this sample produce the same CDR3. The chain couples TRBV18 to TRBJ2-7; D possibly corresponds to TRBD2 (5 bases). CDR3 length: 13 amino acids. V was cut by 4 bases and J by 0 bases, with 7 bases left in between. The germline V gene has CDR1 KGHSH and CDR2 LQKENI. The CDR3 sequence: CASSLRDSYEQYF. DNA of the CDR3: TGTGCCAGCTCACTACGGGACTCCTACGAGCAGTACTTC.

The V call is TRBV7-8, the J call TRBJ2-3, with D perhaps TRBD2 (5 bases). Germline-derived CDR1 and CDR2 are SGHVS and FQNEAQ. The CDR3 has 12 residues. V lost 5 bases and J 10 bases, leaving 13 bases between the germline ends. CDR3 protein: CASSPRAGPQYF. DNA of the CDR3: TGTGCCAGCAGCCCCCGGGCGGGCCCGCAGTATTTT.

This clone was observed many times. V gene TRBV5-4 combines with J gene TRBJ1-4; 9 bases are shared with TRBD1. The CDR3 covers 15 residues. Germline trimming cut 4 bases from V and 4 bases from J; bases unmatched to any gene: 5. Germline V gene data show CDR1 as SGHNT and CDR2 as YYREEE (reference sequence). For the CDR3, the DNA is TGTGCCAGCAGCGACAACAGGGGGCTTAATGAAAAACTGTTTTTT. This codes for CASSDNRGLNEKLFF.

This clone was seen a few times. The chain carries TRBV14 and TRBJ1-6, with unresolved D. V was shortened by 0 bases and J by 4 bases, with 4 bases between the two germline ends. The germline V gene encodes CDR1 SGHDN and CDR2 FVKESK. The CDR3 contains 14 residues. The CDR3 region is CASSQETYNSPLHF. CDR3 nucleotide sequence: TGTGCCAGCAGCCAAGAAACATATAATTCACCCCTCCACTTT. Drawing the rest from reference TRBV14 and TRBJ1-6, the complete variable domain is EAGVTQFPSHSVIEKGQTVTLRCDPISGHDNLYWYRRVMGKEIKFLLHFVKESKQDESGMPNNRFLAERTGGTYSTLKVQPAELEDSGVYFCASSQETYNSPLHFGNGTRLTVT.